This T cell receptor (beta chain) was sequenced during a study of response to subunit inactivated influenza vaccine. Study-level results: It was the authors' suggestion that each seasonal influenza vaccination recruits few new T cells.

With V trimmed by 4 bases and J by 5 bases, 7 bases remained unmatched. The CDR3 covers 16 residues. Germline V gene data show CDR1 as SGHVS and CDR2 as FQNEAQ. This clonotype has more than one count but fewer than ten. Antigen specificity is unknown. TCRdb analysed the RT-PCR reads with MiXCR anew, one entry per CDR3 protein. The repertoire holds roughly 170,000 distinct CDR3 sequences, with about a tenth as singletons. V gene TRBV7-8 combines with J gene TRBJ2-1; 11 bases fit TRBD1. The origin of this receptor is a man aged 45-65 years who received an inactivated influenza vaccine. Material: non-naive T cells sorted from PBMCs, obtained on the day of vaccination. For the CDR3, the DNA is TGTGCCAGCAGCTCCTGGACAGGGGGCTTAGACAATGAGCAGTTCTTC. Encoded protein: CASSSWTGGLDNEQFF.